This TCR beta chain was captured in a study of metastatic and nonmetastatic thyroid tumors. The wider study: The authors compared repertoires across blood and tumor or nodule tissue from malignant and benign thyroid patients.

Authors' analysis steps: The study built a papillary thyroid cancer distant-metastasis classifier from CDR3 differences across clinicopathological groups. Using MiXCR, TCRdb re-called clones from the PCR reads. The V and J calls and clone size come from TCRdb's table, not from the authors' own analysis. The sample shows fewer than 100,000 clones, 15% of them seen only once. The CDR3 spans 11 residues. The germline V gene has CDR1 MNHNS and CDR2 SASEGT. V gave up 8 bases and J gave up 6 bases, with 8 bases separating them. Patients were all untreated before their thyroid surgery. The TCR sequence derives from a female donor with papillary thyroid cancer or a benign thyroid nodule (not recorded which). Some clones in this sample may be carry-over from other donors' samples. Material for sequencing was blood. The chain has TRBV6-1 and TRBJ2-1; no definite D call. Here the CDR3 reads CASEAFNEQFF. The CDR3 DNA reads TGTGCCAGCGAAGCCTTCAATGAGCAGTTCTTC.